The T cell receptor beta chain described here comes from a study of T cell changes during pregnancy in multiple sclerosis. Germline assignment: CDR1 MNHEY and CDR2 SVGAGI. The V and J ends lost 0 bases and 5 bases respectively, with 17 bases between them. This CDR3 comprises 16 residues. The method was immunoSEQ multiplex PCR; TCRdb's version includes in-frame clones alone and lacks a portion of them. Of around 78,000 clones listed, about nine tenths are singletons. The TCR comes from a female donor in good health, enrolled as a control in a pregnancy study. The chain couples TRBV6-5 to TRBJ2-7, with D possibly matching TRBD1 (6 bases). The sequenced sample was peripheral blood, obtained in the third trimester of pregnancy. CDR3 bases: TGTGCCAGCAGTTACTCGGGCGGCAGGGGTCTGAACGAGCAGTACTTC. Its translation is CASSYSGGRGLNEQYF.